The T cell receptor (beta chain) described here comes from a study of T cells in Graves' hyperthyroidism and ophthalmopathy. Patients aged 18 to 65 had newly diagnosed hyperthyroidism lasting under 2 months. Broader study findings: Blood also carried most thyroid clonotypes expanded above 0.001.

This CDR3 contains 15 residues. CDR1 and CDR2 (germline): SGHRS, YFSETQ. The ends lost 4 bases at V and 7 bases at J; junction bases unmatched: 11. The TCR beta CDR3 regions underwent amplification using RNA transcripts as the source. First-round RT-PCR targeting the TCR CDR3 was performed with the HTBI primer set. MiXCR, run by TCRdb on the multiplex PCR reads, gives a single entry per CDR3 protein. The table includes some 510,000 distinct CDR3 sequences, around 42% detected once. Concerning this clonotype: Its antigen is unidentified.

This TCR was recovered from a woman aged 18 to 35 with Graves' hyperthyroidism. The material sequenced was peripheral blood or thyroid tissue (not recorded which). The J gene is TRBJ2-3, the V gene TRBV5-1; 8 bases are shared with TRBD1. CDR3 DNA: TGCGCCAGCAGCACGACAGGGGTGCATGGGAATACGCAGTATTTT. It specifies CASSTTGVHGNTQYF. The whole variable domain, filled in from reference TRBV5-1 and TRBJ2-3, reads KAGVTQTPRYLIKTRGQQVTLSCSPISGHRSVSWYQQTPGQGLQFLFEYFSETQRNKGNFPGRFSGRQFSNSRSEMNVSTLELGDSALYLCASSTTGVHGNTQYFGPGTRLTVL.